A few counts support the clone carrying this TCR beta chain. These data are taken from a study of identical twins. The CDR3 sequence is 15 residues long. V lost 3 bases to trimming and J lost 2 bases, with 14 bases between them. CDR1 and CDR2 from the germline V gene are SGHRS and YFSETQ. One entry per CDR3 protein, called by TCRdb with MiXCR from the 5' RACE reads. The sample contains approximately 1.8 million distinct CDR3 sequences, more than 30% of which appear only once. The receptor's source is a newborn girl in good health. The genes are TRBV5-1 and TRBJ1-1; tentative D call: TRBD1 (5 bases). The sequencing input was cord blood. In DNA form, the CDR3 reads TGCGCCAGCAGCTCACCGGGACCGCCTAACACTGAAGCTTTCTTT. Its translation: CASSSPGPPNTEAFF.